This TCR beta chain stems from a study of CD8+CD57+ T cells in acquired aplastic anemia. Whole-study results and caveats: In common between the patients and the controls were some 28 CD8+ CDR3 sequences.

On this clonotype itself: Its antigen is not known.

The template used for profiling TCR beta VDJ and CDR3 was genomic DNA. MiXCR was run by TCRdb on the reads, yielding one entry per CDR3 protein. The sample consists of a few hundred thousand distinct CDR3 sequences, under 40% of them appearing once. Patients selected for sequencing had displayed CD8+CD57+ cell expansion by flow cytometry. Trimming cost V 10 bases and J 1 base, with 13 bases left between them. The CDR3 has 13 amino acids. Germline CDR1 ENHRY, CDR2 SYGVKD. The chain joins TRBV10-3 to TRBJ1-1; TRBD1 is a possible D gene (5 bases). The sequenced sample consisted of sorted CD4+, CD8+, or CD8+CD57+ T cells (not recorded which) from PBMCs. This TCR came from a human donor with aplastic anemia. CDR3 DNA: TGTGCCAGCAATATTCAGGGGAACACTGAAGCTTTCTTT. Translated: CASNIQGNTEAFF.